The 6 T cell receptor beta chains below were found in one sample sequenced in a study of post-analysis software for immune sequencing data. Study conclusions and caveats: The five TRBV segments detected at higher frequency in patients than in controls included TRBV5-6, TRBV5-1 and TRBV20-1.

No antigen has been identified for these receptors. Unique molecular identifiers were carried by the TCR beta cDNA libraries. One entry per CDR3 protein results from TCRdb running MiXCR on the PCR reads. This sample has 350,000 to 500,000 distinct CDR3 sequences, with about 40% found just once. The source material was blood. All receptors derive from a girl aged 2 to 9 with multiple sclerosis.

The CDR3 spells CASSLSGYSDYGYTF. CDR3 in DNA: TGCGCCAGCAGCTTATCGGGGTATAGTGACTATGGCTACACCTTC. V gene TRBV5-1 combines with J gene TRBJ1-2; the D is unclear. CDR1 and CDR2 (germline): SGHRS, YFSETQ. This CDR3 is 15 amino acids long. Between the trimmed V and J ends, which lost 2 bases and 3 bases, there was a span of 14 bases.

The chain uses TRBV20-1 and TRBJ2-4; D possibly corresponds to TRBD2 (6 bases). The J call may not be correct, given that the DNA end is closer to TRBJ2-7. The CDR3 totals 12 residues. Germline V gene lookup returns CDR1 DFQATT and CDR2 SNEGSKA (reference sequence). CDR3 protein: CSASQLAYEQYF. The CDR3 nucleotides are TGCAGTGCAAGCCAACTAGCATACGAGCAGTACTTC.

The V and J genes are TRBV12-5 and TRBJ2-5, with D uncertain. Trimming left V 4 bases short and J 5 bases short, with 11 bases between. The CDR3 spans 13 residues. The germline CDR1 and CDR2 sequences are LGHNT and FRNRAP. The CDR3: CASGWNPRETQYF. The CDR3 DNA is TGTGCTAGTGGTTGGAACCCTAGGGAGACCCAGTACTTC.

A word on this clonotype: At one boundary the junction diverges from the germline segment, which might be a read error. The chain has TRBV5-1 and TRBJ2-7, with 8 positions matching TRBD1. The CDR3 contains 14 residues. The germline CDR1 and CDR2 sequences are SGHRS and YFSETQ. CDR3 nucleotide sequence: TGCGCCAGCAGCCCTGGGACAGGAGCCTACGAGCAGGACTTC. This translates into CASSPGTGAYEQDF.

The rearrangement uses TRBV7-9 and TRBJ1-2, with D perhaps TRBD1 (5 bases). The CDR3 is 14 residues long. CDR1 and CDR2 from the germline V gene are SEHNR and FQNEAQ (reference sequence). Trimming cost V 5 bases and J 6 bases, with 16 bases left between them. CDR3 protein: CASSPTIGTDGYTF. CDR3 DNA sequence: TGTGCCAGCAGCCCGACGATTGGGACGGATGGCTACACCTTC.

The chain has TRBV6-5 and TRBJ2-5, with no clear D. Germline CDR1 reads MNHEY; CDR2 reads SVGAGI. The CDR3 is made up of 17 amino acids. The V and J ends lost 0 bases and 2 bases respectively, with 16 bases between them. CDR3 DNA: TGTGCCAGCAGTTACTCAATCCCTAACCTGGGACAAGAGACCCAGTACTTC. Translated, it gives CASSYSIPNLGQETQYF.